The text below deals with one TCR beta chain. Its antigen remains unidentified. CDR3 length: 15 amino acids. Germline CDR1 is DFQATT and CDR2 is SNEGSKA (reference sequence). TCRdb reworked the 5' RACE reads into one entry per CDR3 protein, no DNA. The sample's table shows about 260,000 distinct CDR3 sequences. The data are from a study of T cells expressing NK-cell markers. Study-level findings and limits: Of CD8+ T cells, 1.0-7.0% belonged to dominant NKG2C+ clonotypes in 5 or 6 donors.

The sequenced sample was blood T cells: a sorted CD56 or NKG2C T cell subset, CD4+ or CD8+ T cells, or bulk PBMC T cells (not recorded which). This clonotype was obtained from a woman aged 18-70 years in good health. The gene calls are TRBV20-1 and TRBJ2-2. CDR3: CSARVPGSDTGELFF.